The entry below describes one TCR beta chain. Only a few counts were recorded for this clonotype. Its cognate antigen has yet to be identified. No clone much larger than this one lies a single base away; base qualities are absent. The germline V gene specifies SGHRS as CDR1 and YFSETQ as CDR2. V sheds 4 bases and J sheds 6 bases, leaving 21 bases between their ends. Inclusive of the bounding cysteine and phenylalanine, the CDR3 is 16 residues long. The CDR3 DNA has 48 bases and is translated from base 1. The donors were roughly 39 Caucasian individuals from Russia, aged roughly 6 to 90 years, who were systemically healthy. Each donor gave about 9.7 milliliters of peripheral blood, drawn into EDTA-treated Vacutainer tubes. PBMCs were isolated by Ficoll-Paque density-gradient centrifugation, with at least 7 million obtained per sample. Total RNA was extracted from PBMCs with Trizol reagent, with at least 5.5 micrograms obtained per sample. Naive CD45RAhigh/CD27high T cell percentages were measured by flow cytometry on a PBMC aliquot from every donor.

The entry originates in a study of blood T cells in healthy people across ages (dated by TCRdb to between 2015 and 2017). For the wider study: Template switching captured roughly one uniquely barcoded TCR beta cDNA molecule per two T cells in model experiments. Age-related changes in TCR beta repertoire diversity were measured in the study by deep sequencing normalized with unique cDNA molecular identifiers. To avoid experimental bias, donors of different ages were spread randomly across the sequencing lanes. Using the same blood draw, the study looked at two additional independent replicas of 1 million unique cDNA reads for two donors, one aged 18 to 30 and the other aged 80 or older. The donors were split into four age groups: young (average around 17 years), middle-aged (roughly 39), aged (roughly 60) and long-lived (approximately 80).

Library preparation employed 5' RACE. The listed sequencing device is Illumina HiSeq 2500. A second about 6 to 11 cycle PCR used a sample-barcoded 5' primer and a J-beta primer mix. A template-switch 5' adaptor carrying 12 random nucleotides introduced a unique molecular identifier onto each TCR beta cDNA molecule. At least 2.5 million CDR3-containing paired-end reads were obtained from each sample. All of the RNA was converted into first-strand cDNA using the Mint cDNA synthesis kit, with a TRBC-specific oligonucleotide serving as the primer. All cDNA was treated with uracil-DNA glycosylase and then went through a first 18-cycle PCR with the universal primers M1SS and BC2_uni_R. From the authors' description of their analysis: Normalization of each sample was performed by random selection of 1 million high-quality reads, each carrying a distinct molecular identifier. Instead of being binned into consensus sequences, reads that shared molecular identifiers were thrown out. MiTCR, set to a Q25 quality threshold and the strictest error-elimination algorithm, was used for CDR3 identification, clonotype clustering and error correction. A nonparametric unseen species model with Euler transformation was used to estimate a lower bound on total TCR beta diversity. TCRdb cleaned the public reads at Q25 with fastp, built clones with MiXCR and kept in-frame beta chains. When rows share a CDR3 protein, they turn into one entry using the most common DNA and genes. TCRdb's processing, not the study's, gives the V and J calls here. The sample table lists 700,000 to 850,000 distinct CDR3 sequences, about 55% of them with a count of one. The ten largest clones capture about 42% of the sample.

Beyond this particular receptor, the publication reports: Observed TCR beta diversity correlated strongly with the percentage of naive T cells measured by flow cytometry. Observed TCR beta diversity per million T cells fell roughly linearly with age, and a significant reduction was already apparent by age around 39. Estimates of total diversity from one million sequenced T cells were regarded as lower bounds and underestimates. Bulk unsorted PBMC profiling prevented conclusive comparison of naive and antigen-experienced compartments. Compared with the aged group, more naive CD4+ T cells, fewer expanded clones and increased TCR diversity were shown by the long-lived group, suggesting age selection. The CMV infection status of donors was not known, potentially confounding age-related changes in expanded clonotypes.

The sample comprised blood. This TCR came from an elderly man in good health. Recombination connected TRBV5-1 to TRBJ2-3, with a weak D call of TRBD1 (5 bases match). The CDR3 amino acid sequence is: CASSPPPGSRADTQYF. DNA sequence: TGCGCCAGCAGCCCCCCACCAGGGTCTCGCGCGGATACGCAGTATTTT.